A single sample gave rise to the 23 T cell receptor beta chains below, sequenced in a study of PD-1 blockade in classical Hodgkin lymphoma. Time point specified: cycle 4 day 1 (C4D1), after less than 7 weeks of nivolumab. Brentuximab vedotin exposure varied among the patients, all of whom had relapsed after autologous stem cell transplantation. Produced via immunoSEQ multiplex PCR; TCRdb's table is partial and in-frame only. Of 40,000 to 45,000 clones listed, 60% to 80% are singletons. This specimen consisted of peripheral blood mononuclear cells (PBMCs), obtained before the fourth cycle of nivolumab. Receptor source: a human donor with classical Hodgkin lymphoma.

This clone came up once. V gene TRBV5-1 combines with J gene TRBJ2-2, with TRBD1 as a possible D gene (5 bases). CDR3 size: 16 residues. The germline gives CDR1 SGHRS, CDR2 YFSETQ. The germline V and J ends were trimmed by 0 bases and 3 bases, with 12 bases remaining between them. CDR3 nucleotide sequence: TGCGCCAGCAGCTTGGAACCCAGGGATTACACCGGGGAGCTGTTTTTT. This encodes CASSLEPRDYTGELFF.

This chain connects TRBV27 to TRBJ2-7, with D hard to call. The CDR3 has 16 amino acids. The germline V gene encodes CDR1 MNHEY and CDR2 SMNVEV (reference sequence). V gave up 5 bases and J gave up 0 bases, with 17 bases separating them. The CDR3 protein is CASSKGLSAVSYEQYF. CDR3 nucleotide sequence: TGTGCCAGCAGTAAGGGTTTGTCAGCAGTCTCCTACGAGCAGTACTTC.

V is TRBV7-3 and J is TRBJ2-2; D not resolved. The CDR3 is made up of 12 amino acids. Trimming pared 1 base from V and 6 bases from J, leaving 3 bases between. Germline V gene lookup returns CDR1 SGHTA and CDR2 FQGTGA. CDR3 sequence (DNA): TGTGCCAGCAGCTTAAGTGCCGGGGAGCTGTTTTTT. Residues: CASSLSAGELFF.

The chain combines TRBV11-2 with TRBJ2-5; 7 bases line up with TRBD1. The CDR3 is 16 residues long. Germline V gives CDR1 SGHAT, CDR2 FQNNGV. V lost 5 bases and J lost 2; bases outside the gene matches: 11. CDR3 nucleotides: TGTGCCAGCAGCCTCGCCGGGACAGCTTTGCAAGAGACCCAGTACTTC. It encodes CASSLAGTALQETQYF.

This clone appeared once. This chain links TRBV19 with TRBJ2-5; D may be TRBD1 (8 bases). Germline V gene lookup returns CDR1 LNHDA and CDR2 SQIVND (reference sequence). The CDR3 sequence is 15 residues long. V was clipped by 4 bases and J by 3 bases, with 15 bases between them. CDR3 amino acids: CASSTGQGGEETQYF. In DNA, the CDR3 is TGTGCCAGTAGTACTGGACAGGGAGGGGAAGAGACCCAGTACTTC.

The rearrangement uses TRBV27 and TRBJ1-3; D is uncertain. The ends were cut back, 5 bases at V and 0 bases at J, with 11 bases in the middle. Per the germline V gene, CDR1 is MNHEY and CDR2 is SMNVEV (reference sequence). CDR3 length: 15 amino acids. This CDR3 reads CASSRQRTSGNTIYF. The CDR3 DNA reads as TGTGCCAGCAGTAGGCAGAGAACCTCTGGAAACACCATATATTTT.

The V gene is TRBV27, the J gene TRBJ1-1, with D perhaps matching TRBD1 (5 bases). V lost 9 bases and J lost 1, with 18 bases in between. The CDR3 totals 15 residues. Per the germline V gene, CDR1 is MNHEY and CDR2 is SMNVEV (reference sequence). The CDR3 reads CASSSLGVGNTEAFF. CDR3 in DNA: TGTGCCAGTTCTTCCTTGGGGGTTGGGAACACTGAAGCTTTCTTT.

The genes are TRBV9 and TRBJ2-3; TRBD1 agrees at 8 bases. After removal of 7 bases from V and 5 bases from J, the junction contained 12 bases not matched to a gene. Germline V CDR1 and CDR2: SGDLS, YYNGEE. CDR3 size: 15 residues. CDR3 coding DNA: TGTGCCAGCTCGCAGGGGGCGTCGTCGGTAGATACGCAGTATTTT. Residues: CASSQGASSVDTQYF.

The table lists this clone with a few counts. The rearrangement uses TRBV13 and TRBJ2-3; the match to TRBD2 covers 9 bases. V was pared by 8 bases and J by 1 base, with 4 bases of the junction left unmatched. The CDR3 loop spans 14 amino acids. From germline, CDR1 is PRHDT and CDR2 FYEKMQ (reference sequence). The CDR3, as DNA: TGTGCCAGCGGGCGGGGGGGCGGCACAGATACGCAGTATTTT. Encoded protein: CASGRGGGTDTQYF.

The chain has TRBV6-6 and TRBJ2-2; TRBD1 or TRBD2 may be the D gene (5 bases each). The CDR3 is 13 residues long. Germline CDR1 MNHNY, CDR2 SVGAGI (reference sequence). Between the trimmed V and J ends, which lost 4 bases and 4 bases, there was a span of 7 bases. The CDR3 DNA reads TGTGCCAGCAGTTCTGGGGGCACCGGGGAGCTGTTTTTT. It specifies CASSSGGTGELFF.

The chain recombines TRBV7-8 with TRBJ2-4, with D maybe TRBD2 (6 bases). Deletions cut 1 base from V and 2 bases from J, with 15 bases between. From germline, CDR1 is SGHVS and CDR2 FQNEAQ. This CDR3 comprises 17 residues. The CDR3 region is CASSLGGLGLSKNIQYF. DNA for the CDR3: TGTGCCAGCAGCTTAGGGGGACTCGGTTTGTCCAAAAACATTCAGTACTTC. The full variable domain, its missing parts supplied by reference TRBV7-8 and TRBJ2-4, is GAGVSQSPRYKVAKRGQDVALRCDPISGHVSLFWYQQALGQGPEFLTYFQNEAQLDKSGLPSDRFFAERPEGSVSTLKIQRTQQEDSAVYLCASSLGGLGLSKNIQYFGAGTRLSVL.

The chain couples TRBV7-9 to TRBJ2-3; 7 bases are shared with TRBD1. The V segment lost 4 bases and the J segment 1 base; nucleotides outside the gene matches: 8. Germline V gene sequence: CDR1 SEHNR, CDR2 FQNEAQ (reference sequence). The CDR3 contains 16 residues. The CDR3 DNA reads as TGTGCCAGCAGCTCGCCACAGGGGCTAGGCACAGATACGCAGTATTTT. It encodes CASSSPQGLGTDTQYF.

The chain uses TRBV7-3 and TRBJ2-6, with D uncertain. The CDR3 sequence is 16 residues long. The V end was cut by 4 bases, the J end by 0 bases, with 10 bases between. Germline values: CDR1 SGHTA, CDR2 FQGTGA. CDR3 DNA sequence: TGTGCCAGCAGCTCTCAGGACGACTCTGGGGCCAACGTCCTGACTTTC. It yields the protein CASSSQDDSGANVLTF.

This chain links TRBV5-6 with TRBJ2-3; D perhaps matches TRBD2 (5 bases). Germline values: CDR1 SGHDT, CDR2 YYEEEE. Trimming removed 4 bases at V and 4 bases at J, with 19 bases between. The CDR3 covers 16 residues. The CDR3 sequence is CASSRSFGALADTQYF. The DNA for the CDR3 is TGTGCCAGCAGCCGATCCTTTGGCGCACTAGCAGATACGCAGTATTTT.

The chain recombines TRBV6-1 with TRBJ1-3; possible D gene TRBD1, 6 bases. CDR3 length: 15 residues. Germline CDR1 MNHNS, CDR2 SASEGT. Trimming took 7 bases from V and 1 from J, leaving 14 bases between them. CDR3 region: CASTMYRESGNTIYF. The CDR3 nucleotides are TGTGCCAGCACCATGTACAGGGAGTCTGGAAACACCATATATTTT.

The chain has TRBV9 and TRBJ1-2, with a tentative D call TRBD1 (5 bases). The CDR3 totals 15 residues. Trimming pared 3 bases from V and 7 bases from J, leaving 19 bases between. CDR1 is SGDLS and CDR2 is YYNGEE in the germline V gene. CDR3 sequence: CASSDYPGLQAGYTF. CDR3 DNA sequence: TGTGCCAGCAGCGACTACCCGGGGCTTCAAGCTGGCTACACCTTC.

This clone was counted between two and nine times. The J gene is TRBJ2-2, the V gene TRBV6-5; weak D call: TRBD1 (5 bases). Trimming took off 8 bases at V and 4 bases at J, with 8 bases between the two ends. Germline CDR1 and CDR2: MNHEY and SVGAGI. The CDR3 sequence is 12 residues long. The CDR3 reads CASQQVTGELFF. DNA of the CDR3: TGTGCCAGCCAACAGGTCACCGGGGAGCTGTTTTTT.

J is TRBJ1-4 and V is TRBV28, with a tentative D call TRBD1 (5 bases). Germline loops: CDR1 MDHEN, CDR2 SYDVKM. Trimming shortened V by 2 bases and J by 8 bases, and 12 bases separated the two germline ends. This CDR3 contains 14 residues. CDR3 region: CASSLGQGGEKLFF. The CDR3 region has the DNA TGTGCCAGCAGTTTAGGTCAGGGTGGGGAAAAACTGTTTTTT.

This clone qualifies as medium-sized. The chain links TRBV6-5 to TRBJ1-2; D is undetermined. This CDR3 has 14 amino acids. The V and J ends lost 5 bases and 6 bases respectively, with 16 bases between them. From germline, CDR1 is MNHEY and CDR2 SVGAGI. The CDR3 nucleotides are TGTGCCAGCAGTCTAGTCGGCGCTGCCGATGGCTACACCTTC. Amino acids: CASSLVGAADGYTF.

The chain carries TRBV5-6 and TRBJ2-5; D remains ambiguous. Germline V gene sequence: CDR1 SGHDT, CDR2 YYEEEE. V dropped 4 bases and J dropped 2 bases, with 9 bases sitting between them. There are 13 residues in the CDR3. The DNA for the CDR3 is TGTGCCAGCAGCCCGGACGGACAAGAGACCCAGTACTTC. Amino acids: CASSPDGQETQYF. Based on the CDR3 plus reference TRBV5-6 and TRBJ2-5, the full variable domain is DAGVTQSPTHLIKTRGQQVTLRCSPKSGHDTVSWYQQALGQGPQFIFQYYEEEERQRGNFPDRFSGHQFPNYSSELNVNALLLGDSALYLCASSPDGQETQYFGPGTRLLVL.

The chain employs TRBV6-5 and TRBJ2-1; D might be TRBD1 or TRBD2, each matching 5 bases. Trimming left V 4 bases short and J 8 bases short, with 6 bases between. Germline lookup yields CDR1 MNHEY and CDR2 SVGAGI. This CDR3 region has 11 residues. CDR3 region: CASSSGHEQFF. The CDR3 coding sequence is TGTGCCAGCAGTTCGGGGCATGAGCAGTTCTTC.

The chain combines TRBV11-2 with TRBJ2-3; TRBD1 matches 9 bases. The CDR3 length is 13 residues. CDR1 and CDR2 from the germline V gene are SGHAT and FQNNGV. Trimming cost V 4 bases and J 4 bases; bases outside gene matches: 0. The CDR3 coding sequence is TGTGCCAGCAGCTGGACAGGGGCAGATACGCAGTATTTT. It encodes CASSWTGADTQYF.

The sample holds one count of this clone. V is TRBV5-4 and J is TRBJ2-7; 9 positions match TRBD1. Germline loops: CDR1 SGHNT, CDR2 YYREEE (reference sequence). V lost 4 bases and J lost 3; bases outside the gene matches: 5. The CDR3 sequence is 14 residues long. CDR3 nucleotides: TGTGCCAGCAGCCCGGGACAGGGAGGCTACGAGCAGTACTTC. Protein product: CASSPGQGGYEQYF.